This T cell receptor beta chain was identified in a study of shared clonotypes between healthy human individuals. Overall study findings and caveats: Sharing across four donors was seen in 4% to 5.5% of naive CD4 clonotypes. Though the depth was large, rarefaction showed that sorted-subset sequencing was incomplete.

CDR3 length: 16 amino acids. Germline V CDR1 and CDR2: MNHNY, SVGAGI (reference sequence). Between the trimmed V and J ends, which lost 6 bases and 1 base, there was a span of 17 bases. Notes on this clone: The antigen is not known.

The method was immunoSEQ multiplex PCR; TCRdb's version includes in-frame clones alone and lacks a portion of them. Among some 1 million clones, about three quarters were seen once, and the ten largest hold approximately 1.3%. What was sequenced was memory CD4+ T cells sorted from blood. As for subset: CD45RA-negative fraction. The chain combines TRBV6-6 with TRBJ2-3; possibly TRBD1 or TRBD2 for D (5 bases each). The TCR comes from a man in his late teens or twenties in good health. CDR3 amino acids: CASSKGTVRGTDTQYF. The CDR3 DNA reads TGTGCCAGCAGCAAGGGGACGGTTAGGGGCACAGATACGCAGTATTTT.